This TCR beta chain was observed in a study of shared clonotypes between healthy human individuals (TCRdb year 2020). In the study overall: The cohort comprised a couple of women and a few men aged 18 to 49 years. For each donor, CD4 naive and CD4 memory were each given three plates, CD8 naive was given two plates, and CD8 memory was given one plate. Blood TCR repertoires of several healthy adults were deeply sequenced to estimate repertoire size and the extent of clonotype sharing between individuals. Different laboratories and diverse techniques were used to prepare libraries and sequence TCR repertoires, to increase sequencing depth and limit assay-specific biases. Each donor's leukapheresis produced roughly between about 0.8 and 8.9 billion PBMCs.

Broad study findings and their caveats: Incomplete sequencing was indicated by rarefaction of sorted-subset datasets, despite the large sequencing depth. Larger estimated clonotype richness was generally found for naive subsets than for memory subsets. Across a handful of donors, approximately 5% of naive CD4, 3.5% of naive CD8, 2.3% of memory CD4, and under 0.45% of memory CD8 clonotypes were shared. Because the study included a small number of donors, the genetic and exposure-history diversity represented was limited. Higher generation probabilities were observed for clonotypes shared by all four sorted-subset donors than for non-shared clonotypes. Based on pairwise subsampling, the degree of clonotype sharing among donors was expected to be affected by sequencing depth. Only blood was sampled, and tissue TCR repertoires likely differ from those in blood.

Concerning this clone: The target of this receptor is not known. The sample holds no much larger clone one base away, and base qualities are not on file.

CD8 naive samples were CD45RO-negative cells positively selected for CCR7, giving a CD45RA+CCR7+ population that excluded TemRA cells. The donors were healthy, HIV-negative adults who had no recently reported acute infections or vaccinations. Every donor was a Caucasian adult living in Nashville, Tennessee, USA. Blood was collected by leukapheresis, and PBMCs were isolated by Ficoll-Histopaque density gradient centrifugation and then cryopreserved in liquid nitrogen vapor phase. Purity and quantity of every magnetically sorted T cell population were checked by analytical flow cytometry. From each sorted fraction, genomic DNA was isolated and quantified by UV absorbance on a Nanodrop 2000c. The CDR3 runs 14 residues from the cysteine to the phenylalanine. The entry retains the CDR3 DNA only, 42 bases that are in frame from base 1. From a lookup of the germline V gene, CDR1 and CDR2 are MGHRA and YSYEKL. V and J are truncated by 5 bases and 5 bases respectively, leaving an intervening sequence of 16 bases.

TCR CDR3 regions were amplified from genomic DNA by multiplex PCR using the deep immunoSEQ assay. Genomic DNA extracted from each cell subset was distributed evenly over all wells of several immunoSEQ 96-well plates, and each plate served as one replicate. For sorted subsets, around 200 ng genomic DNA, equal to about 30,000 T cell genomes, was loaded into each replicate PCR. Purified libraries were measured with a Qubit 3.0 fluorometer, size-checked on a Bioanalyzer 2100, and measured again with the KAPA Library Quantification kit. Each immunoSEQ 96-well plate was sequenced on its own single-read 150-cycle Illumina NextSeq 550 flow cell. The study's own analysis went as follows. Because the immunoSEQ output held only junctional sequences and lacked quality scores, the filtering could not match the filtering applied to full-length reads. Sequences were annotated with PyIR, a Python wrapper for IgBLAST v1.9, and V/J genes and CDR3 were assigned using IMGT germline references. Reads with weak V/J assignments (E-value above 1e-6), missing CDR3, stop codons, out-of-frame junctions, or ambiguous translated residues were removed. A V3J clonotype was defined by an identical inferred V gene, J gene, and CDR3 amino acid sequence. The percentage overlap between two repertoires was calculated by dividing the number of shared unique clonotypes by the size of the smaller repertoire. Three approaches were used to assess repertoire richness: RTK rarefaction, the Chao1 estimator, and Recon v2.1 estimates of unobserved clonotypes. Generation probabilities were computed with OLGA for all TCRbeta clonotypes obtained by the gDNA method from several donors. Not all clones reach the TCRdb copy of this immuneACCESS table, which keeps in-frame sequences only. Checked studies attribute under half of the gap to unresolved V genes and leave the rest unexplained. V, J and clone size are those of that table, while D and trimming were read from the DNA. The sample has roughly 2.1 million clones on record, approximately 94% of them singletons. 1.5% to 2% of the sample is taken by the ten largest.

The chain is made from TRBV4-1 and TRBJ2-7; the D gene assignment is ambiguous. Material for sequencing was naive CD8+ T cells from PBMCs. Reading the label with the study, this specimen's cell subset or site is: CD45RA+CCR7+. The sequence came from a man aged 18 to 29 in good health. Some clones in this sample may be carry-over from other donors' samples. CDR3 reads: CASSFRSTMDEQYF. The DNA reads TGCGCCAGCAGCTTCAGGTCCACTATGGACGAGCAGTACTTC.